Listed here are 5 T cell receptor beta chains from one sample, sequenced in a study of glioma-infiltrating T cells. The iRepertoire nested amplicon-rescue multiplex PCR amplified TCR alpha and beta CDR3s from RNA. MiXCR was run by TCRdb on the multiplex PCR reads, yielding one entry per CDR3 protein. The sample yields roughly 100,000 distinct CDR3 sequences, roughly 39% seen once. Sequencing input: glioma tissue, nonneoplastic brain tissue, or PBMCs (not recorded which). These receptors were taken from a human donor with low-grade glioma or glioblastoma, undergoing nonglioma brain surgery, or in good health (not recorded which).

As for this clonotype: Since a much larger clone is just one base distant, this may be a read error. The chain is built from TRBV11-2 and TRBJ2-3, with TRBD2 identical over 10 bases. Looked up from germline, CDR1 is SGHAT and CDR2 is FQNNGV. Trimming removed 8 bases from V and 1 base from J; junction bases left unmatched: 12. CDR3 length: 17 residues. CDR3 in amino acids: CASGSFSGRRGTDTQYF. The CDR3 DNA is TGTGCCAGCGGCTCCTTTAGCGGGAGGCGAGGCACAGATACGCAGTATTTT.

The CDR3 sequence: CSVIRGRGGSNTEAFF. CDR3 coding DNA: TGCAGCGTTATTCGGGGAAGGGGGGGATCGAACACTGAAGCTTTCTTT. The V gene is TRBV29-1, the J gene TRBJ1-1; possibly TRBD1 for D (6 bases). This CDR3 is built from 16 residues. Looked up from germline, CDR1 is SQVTM and CDR2 is ANQGSEA. V lost 5 bases and J lost 1, with 20 bases in between.

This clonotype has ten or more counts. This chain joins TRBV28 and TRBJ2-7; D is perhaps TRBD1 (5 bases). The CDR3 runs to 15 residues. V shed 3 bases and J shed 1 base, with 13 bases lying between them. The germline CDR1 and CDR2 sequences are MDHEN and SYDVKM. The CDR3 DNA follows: TGTGCCAGCAGTTTTCGTAACAGGTATTCCTACGAGCAGTACTTC. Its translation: CASSFRNRYSYEQYF.

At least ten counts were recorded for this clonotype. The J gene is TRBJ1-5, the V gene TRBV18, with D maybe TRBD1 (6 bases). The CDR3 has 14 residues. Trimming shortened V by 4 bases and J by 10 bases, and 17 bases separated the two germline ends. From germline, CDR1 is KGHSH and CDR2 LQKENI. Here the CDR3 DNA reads TGTGCCAGCTCACAGAAACAGGGCATCGAACCCCAGCATTTT. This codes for CASSQKQGIEPQHF.

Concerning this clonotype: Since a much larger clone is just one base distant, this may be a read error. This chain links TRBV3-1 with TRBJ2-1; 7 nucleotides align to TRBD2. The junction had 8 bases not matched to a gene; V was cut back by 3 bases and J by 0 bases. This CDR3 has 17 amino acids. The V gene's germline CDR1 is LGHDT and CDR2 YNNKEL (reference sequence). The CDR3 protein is CASSQDWRESSYNEQFF. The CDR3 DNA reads TGTGCCAGCAGCCAGGATTGGCGGGAGAGCTCCTACAATGAGCAGTTCTTC.